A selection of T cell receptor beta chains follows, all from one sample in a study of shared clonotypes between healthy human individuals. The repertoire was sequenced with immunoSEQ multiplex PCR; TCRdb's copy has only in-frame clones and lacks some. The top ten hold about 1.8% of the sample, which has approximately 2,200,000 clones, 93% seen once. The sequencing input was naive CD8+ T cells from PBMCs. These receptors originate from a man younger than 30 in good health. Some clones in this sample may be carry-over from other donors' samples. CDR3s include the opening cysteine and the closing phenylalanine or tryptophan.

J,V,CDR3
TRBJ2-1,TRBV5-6,CASSFAPSTGNEQFF
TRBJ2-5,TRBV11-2,CASSLALRAGEHF
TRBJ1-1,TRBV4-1,CASSPFGRAGPMNTEAFF
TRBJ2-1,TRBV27,CASSLDAVNEQFF
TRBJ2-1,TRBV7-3,CASSLGLAHEQFF
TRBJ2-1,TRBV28,CASSPRKGTSGSGDNEQFF
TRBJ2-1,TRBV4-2,CASSQDLGSGSVREQFF
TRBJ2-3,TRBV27,CASSLFYSGRARDTQYF
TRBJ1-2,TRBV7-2,CASSLAPTLNYGYTF
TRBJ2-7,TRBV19,CASSYAGTSGYEQYF
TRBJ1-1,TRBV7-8,CASSWTGGLNTEAFF
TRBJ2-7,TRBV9,CASKNEQYF
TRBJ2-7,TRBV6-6,CASITTGVSSYEQYF
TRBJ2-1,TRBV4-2,CASSHLGRLAGGPNEQFF
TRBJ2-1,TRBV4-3,CASSQADYDNEQFF
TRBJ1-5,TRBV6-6,CAAGGSQPQHF
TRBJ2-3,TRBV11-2,CASSLEIWRERGTQYF
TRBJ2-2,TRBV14,CASSQVKGSGLPSTGELFF
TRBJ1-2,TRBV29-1,CSVVSDSGGYTF
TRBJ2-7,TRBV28,CASSFPHPRQGSHEQYF
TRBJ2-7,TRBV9,CASTPGGGPAPDEQYF
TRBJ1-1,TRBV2,CASSAYGRPEAFF
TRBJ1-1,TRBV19,CASSMKFGQYMNTEAFF
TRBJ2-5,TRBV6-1,CASSEGQGVQETQYF
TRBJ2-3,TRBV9,CASSVAGGGGTDTQYF
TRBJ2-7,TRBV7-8,CASSDREVVDEQYF
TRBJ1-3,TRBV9,CASSVGLSGFSGNTIYF
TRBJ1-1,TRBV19,CASREGTTEAFF
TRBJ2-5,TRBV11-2,CASSRLDRGRRETQYF
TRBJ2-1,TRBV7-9,CASSPWGGSGSSYNEQFF
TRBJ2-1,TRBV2,CASSWNSGSSYNEQFF
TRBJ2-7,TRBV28,CASSLNGLSHEQYF
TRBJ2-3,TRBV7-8,CASSFRLAGGKHTDTQYF
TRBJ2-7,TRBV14,CASSPTWNGEQYF
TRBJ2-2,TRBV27,CASSPNPGRGTGELFF
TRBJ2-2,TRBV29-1,CSVGPAANTGELFF
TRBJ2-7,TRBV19,CASSPPFSEGTNEQYF
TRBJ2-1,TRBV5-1,CASSEKRYSNEQFF
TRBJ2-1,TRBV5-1,CASSLNGRSEQFF
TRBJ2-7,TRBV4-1,CASSQVAGNYEQYF
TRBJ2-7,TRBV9,CASNQGGTGKEQYF
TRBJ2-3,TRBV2,CASRATPPYTQYF
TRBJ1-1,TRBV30,CAGCQSSRNTEAFF